Each of the 27 T cell receptor beta chains below was sequenced from the same sample in a study of T cell changes during pregnancy in multiple sclerosis. TCRdb's copy holds only in-frame clones and misses some; the assay was immunoSEQ multiplex PCR. The data hold around 58,000 clones, with around 90% observed a single time. Sequencing used CD4+ T cells from peripheral blood mononuclear cells, obtained after pregnancy. All receptors derive from a female donor in good health, enrolled as a control in a pregnancy study.

This clone has a single count. This chain uses TRBV30 with TRBJ2-5; D unresolved. Germline values: CDR1 GTSNPN, CDR2 SVGIG (reference sequence). This CDR3 comprises 12 residues. The germline V and J ends were trimmed by 4 bases and 5 bases, with 11 bases remaining between them. DNA of the CDR3: TGTGCCTGGACTCCTAGTCTCGAGACCCAGTACTTC. Translation: CAWTPSLETQYF.

The chain links TRBV2 to TRBJ1-4, with D unclear. The CDR3 has 12 amino acids. CDR1 is SNHLY and CDR2 is FYNNEI in the germline V gene. Trimming cost V 7 bases and J 6 bases, with 9 bases left between them. CDR3 nucleotides: TGTGCCAGCACCGGGAGTGATGAAAAACTGTTTTTT. Protein sequence: CASTGSDEKLFF.

This chain's CDR3 is CASSTGQVRGGYGYTF. The DNA for the CDR3 is TGTGCCAGTAGTACGGGACAGGTGAGGGGTGGCTATGGCTACACCTTC. The chain uses TRBV19 and TRBJ1-2; 8 nucleotides align to TRBD1. This CDR3 has 16 amino acids. V shed 4 bases, J shed 4 bases, and the junction held 11 bases outside the gene matches. Germline V gives CDR1 LNHDA, CDR2 SQIVND (reference sequence). Using reference TRBV19 and TRBJ1-2 for the parts outside the CDR3, the full variable domain is DGGITQSPKYLFRKEGQNVTLSCEQNLNHDAMYWYRQDPGQGLRLIYYSQIVNDFQKGDIAEGYSVSREKKESFPLTVTSAQKNPTAFYLCASSTGQVRGGYGYTFGSGTRLTVV.

V and J are TRBV2 and TRBJ2-3, with TRBD1 matching over 10 bases. V was clipped by 10 bases and J by 4 bases; unmatched bases: 8. CDR1 is SNHLY, CDR2 FYNNEI, per germline. The CDR3 spans 14 residues. CDR3 nucleotides: TGTGCCACCCGCCGGGACAGGGGTTCAGATACGCAGTATTTT. This encodes CATRRDRGSDTQYF.

The chain couples TRBV5-8 to TRBJ2-5, with no clear D. This CDR3 has 14 residues. V was shortened by 3 bases and J by 2 bases, with 11 bases between the two germline ends. Germline V CDR1 and CDR2: SGHTS, YDEGEE. The CDR3 DNA sequence: TGTGCCAGCAGCTCATACAGCTTACAAGAGACCCAGTACTTC. Protein product: CASSSYSLQETQYF.

The genes are TRBV5-1 and TRBJ1-1, with no clear D. Per germline, CDR1 SGHRS and CDR2 YFSETQ. V lost 4 bases and J lost 4, with 20 bases in between. The length of the CDR3 is 16 residues. The CDR3 DNA reads as TGCGCCAGCAGCCCGATCGGGTCCTCTGAGGGCACTGAAGCTTTCTTT. Translation: CASSPIGSSEGTEAFF.

This chain links TRBV19 with TRBJ2-3; tentatively, D is TRBD1 (6 bases). CDR1 and CDR2 from the germline V gene are LNHDA and SQIVND (reference sequence). This CDR3 contains 15 residues. Trimming pared 5 bases from V and 0 bases from J, leaving 12 bases between. CDR3 loop: CASSHQDSSTDTQYF. The CDR3 DNA follows: TGTGCCAGTAGTCACCAGGACAGCAGCACAGATACGCAGTATTTT. Using reference TRBV19 and TRBJ2-3 for the parts outside the CDR3, the full variable domain is DGGITQSPKYLFRKEGQNVTLSCEQNLNHDAMYWYRQDPGQGLRLIYYSQIVNDFQKGDIAEGYSVSREKKESFPLTVTSAQKNPTAFYLCASSHQDSSTDTQYFGPGTRLTVL.

This sequence joins TRBV7-3 and TRBJ2-1, with 9 positions matching TRBD1. J lost 4 bases, V lost 1 base, and 2 bases had no gene match. Germline V CDR1 and CDR2: SGHTA, FQGTGA. The CDR3 contains 15 residues. The CDR3 bases are TGTGCCAGCAGCTTAATGGGACAGGGATACAATGAGCAGTTCTTC. This gives the protein CASSLMGQGYNEQFF.

The chain recombines TRBV6-5 with TRBJ2-1, with 10 bases fitting TRBD2. The germline CDR1 and CDR2 sequences are MNHEY and SVGAGI. Trimming removed 8 bases from V and 5 bases from J; junction bases left unmatched: 9. This CDR3 is 15 amino acids long. The CDR3 loop reads CASVPSGGQHNEQFF. CDR3 nucleotide sequence: TGTGCCAGCGTCCCTAGCGGGGGACAACACAATGAGCAGTTCTTC.

This chain joins TRBV4-2 and TRBJ2-2; D gene ambiguous. Germline V lookup: CDR1 LGHNA, CDR2 YNFKEQ. Trimming shortened V by 0 bases and J by 1 base, and 6 bases separated the two germline ends. This CDR3 is built from 15 residues. This chain's CDR3 is CASSQDGQNTGELFF. The CDR3 nucleotides are TGTGCCAGCAGCCAAGATGGGCAGAACACCGGGGAGCTGTTTTTT.

The V call is TRBV7-2, the J call TRBJ1-4, with TRBD1 identical over 8 bases. CDR3 length: 15 residues. The germline V gene has CDR1 SGHTA and CDR2 FQGNSA. Trimming cost V 6 bases and J 5 bases; bases outside gene matches: 8. DNA for the CDR3: TGTGCCAGCAGGTGGGGAGGGACAGGCAATGAAAAACTGTTTTTT. This translates into CASRWGGTGNEKLFF.

This rearrangement joins TRBV18 to TRBJ1-2, with D perhaps matching TRBD1 (5 bases). V dropped 0 bases and J dropped 5 bases, with 7 bases sitting between them. The length of the CDR3 is 13 residues. CDR1 and CDR2 (germline): KGHSH, LQKENI. CDR3 protein: CASSPPQAYGYTF. The CDR3 DNA reads as TGTGCCAGCTCACCACCACAGGCATATGGCTACACCTTC. Full variable domain (missing parts from reference TRBV18 and TRBJ1-2): NAGVMQNPRHLVRRRGQEARLRCSPMKGHSHVYWYRQLPEEGLKFMVYLQKENIIDESGMPKERFSAEFPKEGPSILRIQQVVRGDSAAYFCASSPPQAYGYTFGSGTRLTVV.

The chain combines TRBV27 with TRBJ2-7; D possibly corresponds to TRBD1 (6 bases). The germline V and J ends were trimmed by 7 bases and 5 bases, with 18 bases remaining between them. CDR1 and CDR2 from the germline V gene are MNHEY and SMNVEV (reference sequence). This CDR3 has 14 amino acids. The CDR3 bases are TGTGCCAGCACCCAGACAGGCCGATATAACGAGCAGTACTTC. As protein: CASTQTGRYNEQYF.

This rearrangement joins TRBV7-3 to TRBJ1-1, with D tentatively TRBD1 (5 bases). CDR1 and CDR2 from the germline V gene are SGHTA and FQGTGA. V gave up 6 bases and J gave up 3 bases, with 8 bases separating them. The CDR3 sequence is 12 residues long. The CDR3 DNA sequence: TGTGCCAGCAGTTCAGGGTACACTGAAGCTTTCTTT. Amino acids: CASSSGYTEAFF.

This clone was counted a few times. V is TRBV19 and J is TRBJ1-6, with 7 bases fitting TRBD1. The CDR3 sequence is 14 residues long. Unmatched junction bases numbered 7, after V lost 5 bases and J lost 9 bases. Germline lookup yields CDR1 LNHDA and CDR2 SQIVND (reference sequence). The CDR3 sequence: CASSVRDRTSPLHF. The CDR3 DNA reads TGTGCCAGTAGTGTTCGGGACAGAACTTCACCCCTCCACTTT.

The chain employs TRBV11-1 and TRBJ1-3; D remains unclear. V lost 5 bases, J lost 0 bases, and 5 bases lay in between. CDR3 size: 13 residues. Germline CDR1 SGHAT, CDR2 FQDESV (reference sequence). The CDR3 protein is CASSVLSGNTIYF. Here the CDR3 DNA reads TGTGCCAGCAGCGTCCTCTCTGGAAACACCATATATTTT. The full variable domain, its missing parts supplied by reference TRBV11-1 and TRBJ1-3, is EAEVAQSPRYKITEKSQAVAFWCDPISGHATLYWYRQILGQGPELLVQFQDESVVDDSQLPKDRFSAERLKGVDSTLKIQPAELGDSAMYLCASSVLSGNTIYFGEGSWLTVV.

V gene TRBV19 combines with J gene TRBJ1-6, with 7 bases lining up with TRBD1. The germline gives CDR1 LNHDA, CDR2 SQIVND (reference sequence). The V segment lost 4 bases and the J segment 11 bases; nucleotides outside the gene matches: 8. The CDR3 extends over 14 amino acids. The CDR3 DNA follows: TGTGCCAGTAGTACGACAGGGTTCGTGGCACCCCTCCACTTT. This encodes CASSTTGFVAPLHF.

V gene TRBV19 combines with J gene TRBJ1-4; D is unclear. Looked up from germline, CDR1 is LNHDA and CDR2 is SQIVND (reference sequence). V was clipped by 7 bases and J by 4 bases, with 16 bases between them. The CDR3 runs to 15 residues. For the CDR3, the DNA is TGTGCCAGTACCCCCAAGGCGGGTTTTAATGAAAAACTGTTTTTT. This codes for CASTPKAGFNEKLFF.

V gene TRBV7-9 combines with J gene TRBJ2-7, with D maybe TRBD1 (5 bases). From germline, CDR1 is SEHNR and CDR2 FQNEAQ (reference sequence). V lost 1 base and J 5 bases, leaving 18 bases between the germline ends. The CDR3 is 16 amino acids. CDR3 coding DNA: TGTGCCAGCAGCTTAGGTTTAACAGGTCTGGTCCACGAGCAGTACTTC. Encoded protein: CASSLGLTGLVHEQYF.

The chain employs TRBV11-2 and TRBJ1-5; D gene ambiguous. Per germline, CDR1 SGHAT and CDR2 FQNNGV. V was clipped by 5 bases and J by 4 bases, with 12 bases between them. The CDR3 extends over 14 amino acids. The DNA for the CDR3 is TGTGCCAGCAGCCCTGCCCGCGTAAATCAGCCCCAGCATTTT. It translates to CASSPARVNQPQHF.

This clone was seen once. This chain uses TRBV6-6 with TRBJ2-5, with TRBD2 matching 15 bases. The J call may not be correct, given that the DNA end is closer to TRBJ2-7. Per germline, CDR1 MNHNY and CDR2 SVGAGI (reference sequence). The CDR3 sequence is 16 residues long. In nucleotides, the CDR3 is TGTGCCAGCAGACAGGGACTAGCGGGGGGTGGATACGAGCAGTACTTC. The encoded protein is CASRQGLAGGGYEQYF.

This chain links TRBV7-9 with TRBJ1-1; 7 bases line up with TRBD1. The CDR3 is made up of 15 amino acids. The V gene end was trimmed by 4 bases and the J gene end by 6 bases; junction bases not matched to a gene: 11. The germline gives CDR1 SEHNR, CDR2 FQNEAQ (reference sequence). CDR3 region: CASSSNRGRGAEAFF. The CDR3, as DNA: TGTGCCAGCAGCTCCAACAGGGGAAGGGGTGCTGAAGCTTTCTTT.

In this sample, this clone turned up once. The CDR3 DNA sequence: TGCGCCAGCAGCGGTCTGGACACTTCAGAGAACCAGTACTTC. Its translation: CASSGLDTSENQYF. V gene TRBV5-1 combines with J gene TRBJ2-7, with D possibly TRBD1 on 5 matching bases. CDR3 length: 14 amino acids. V was shortened by 4 bases and J by 10 bases, with 21 bases between the two germline ends. Germline values: CDR1 SGHRS, CDR2 YFSETQ.

The gene calls are TRBV7-2 and TRBJ2-1; 10 positions agree with TRBD2. Unmatched junction bases numbered 6, after V lost 2 bases and J lost 8 bases. CDR1 is SGHTA and CDR2 is FQGNSA in the germline V gene. The CDR3 contains 15 residues. CDR3 bases: TGTGCCAGCAGCTTAAGCGGGGGGGTAGAGCATGAGCAGTTCTTC. Translated: CASSLSGGVEHEQFF. The full variable domain, rest sourced from reference TRBV7-2 and TRBJ2-1, is GAGVSQSPSNKVTEKGKDVELRCDPISGHTALYWYRQSLGQGLEFLIYFQGNSAPDKSGLPSDRFSAERTGGSVSTLTIQRTQQEDSAVYLCASSLSGGVEHEQFFGPGTRLTVL.

The genes are TRBV27 and TRBJ1-6; TRBD1 matches 7 bases. V lost 4 bases, J lost 1 base, and 13 bases stayed unmatched. The germline V gene has CDR1 MNHEY and CDR2 SMNVEV (reference sequence). CDR3 length: 19 amino acids. The chain's CDR3 is CASSSTGTDGRSYNSPLHF. The CDR3 DNA is TGTGCCAGCAGTTCTACCGGGACAGATGGACGATCCTATAATTCACCCCTCCACTTT.

The V call is TRBV7-8, the J call TRBJ1-2; D is unclear. Germline lookup yields CDR1 SGHVS and CDR2 FQNEAQ. Deletions cut 1 base from V and 8 bases from J, with 11 bases between. The CDR3 has 13 amino acids. The CDR3 region has the DNA TGTGCCAGCAGCTTAGATGGGCAGTCGGGCTACACCTTC. Translation gives CASSLDGQSGYTF.

The rearrangement joins TRBV5-1 to TRBJ2-2; 8 positions match TRBD1. From germline, CDR1 is SGHRS and CDR2 YFSETQ. J lost 6 bases, V lost 2 bases, and 6 bases had no gene match. This CDR3 contains 15 residues. CDR3 bases: TGCGCCAGCAGCTTACAGGGGGATCCGGCCGGGGAGCTGTTTTTT. It encodes CASSLQGDPAGELFF. The entire variable domain, with the rest obtained from reference TRBV5-1 and TRBJ2-2, is as follows: KAGVTQTPRYLIKTRGQQVTLSCSPISGHRSVSWYQQTPGQGLQFLFEYFSETQRNKGNFPGRFSGRQFSNSRSEMNVSTLELGDSALYLCASSLQGDPAGELFFGEGSRLTVL.